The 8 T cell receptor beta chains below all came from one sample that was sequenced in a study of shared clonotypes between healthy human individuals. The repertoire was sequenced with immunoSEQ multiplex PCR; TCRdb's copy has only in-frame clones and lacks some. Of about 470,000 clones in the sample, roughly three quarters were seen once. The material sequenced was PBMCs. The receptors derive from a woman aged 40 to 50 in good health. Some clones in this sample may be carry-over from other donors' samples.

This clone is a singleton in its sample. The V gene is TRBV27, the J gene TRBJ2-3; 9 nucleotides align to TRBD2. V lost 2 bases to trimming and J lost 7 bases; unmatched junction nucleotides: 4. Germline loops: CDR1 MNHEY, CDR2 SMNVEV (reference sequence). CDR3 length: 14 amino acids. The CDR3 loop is CASSLSSGSYTQYF. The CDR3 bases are TGTGCCAGCAGTTTAAGTAGCGGGAGTTATACGCAGTATTTT.

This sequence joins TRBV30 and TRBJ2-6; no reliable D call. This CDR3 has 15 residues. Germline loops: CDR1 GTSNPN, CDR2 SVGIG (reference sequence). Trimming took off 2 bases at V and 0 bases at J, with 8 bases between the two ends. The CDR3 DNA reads TGTGCCTGGAGTCCAGGCCTCTCTGGGGCCAACGTCCTGACTTTC. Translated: CAWSPGLSGANVLTF.

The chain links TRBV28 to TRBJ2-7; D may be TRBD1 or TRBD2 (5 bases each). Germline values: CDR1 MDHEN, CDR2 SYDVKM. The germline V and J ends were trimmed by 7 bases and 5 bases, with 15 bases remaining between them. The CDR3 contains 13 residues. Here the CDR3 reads CASIGAAVHEQYF. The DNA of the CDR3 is TGTGCCAGCATCGGGGCCGCCGTCCACGAGCAGTACTTC.

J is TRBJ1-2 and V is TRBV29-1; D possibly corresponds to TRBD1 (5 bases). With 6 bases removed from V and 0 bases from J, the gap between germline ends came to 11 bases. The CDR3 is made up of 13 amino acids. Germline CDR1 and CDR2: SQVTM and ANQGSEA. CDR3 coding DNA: TGCAGCGTAGACAGCCTCTCTAACTATGGCTACACCTTC. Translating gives CSVDSLSNYGYTF.

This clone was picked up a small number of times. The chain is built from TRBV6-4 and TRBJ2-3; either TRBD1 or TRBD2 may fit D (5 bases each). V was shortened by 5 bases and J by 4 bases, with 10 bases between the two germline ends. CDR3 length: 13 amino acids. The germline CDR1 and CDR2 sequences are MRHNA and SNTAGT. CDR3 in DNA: TGTGCCAGCAGTCAGGGAGAAGCAGATACGCAGTATTTT. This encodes CASSQGEADTQYF.

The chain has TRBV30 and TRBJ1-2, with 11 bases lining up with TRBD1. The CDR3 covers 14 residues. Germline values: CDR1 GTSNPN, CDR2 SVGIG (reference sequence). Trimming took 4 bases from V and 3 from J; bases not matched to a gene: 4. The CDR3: CAWTRTGGDYGYTF. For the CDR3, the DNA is TGTGCCTGGACCCGGACAGGGGGCGACTATGGCTACACCTTC.

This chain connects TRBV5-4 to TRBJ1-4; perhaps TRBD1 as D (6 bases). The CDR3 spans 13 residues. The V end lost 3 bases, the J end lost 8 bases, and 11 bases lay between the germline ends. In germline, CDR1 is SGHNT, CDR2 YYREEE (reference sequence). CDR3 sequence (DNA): TGTGCCAGCAGCTCGGGAGGACAGGAAAAACTGTTTTTT. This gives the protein CASSSGGQEKLFF.

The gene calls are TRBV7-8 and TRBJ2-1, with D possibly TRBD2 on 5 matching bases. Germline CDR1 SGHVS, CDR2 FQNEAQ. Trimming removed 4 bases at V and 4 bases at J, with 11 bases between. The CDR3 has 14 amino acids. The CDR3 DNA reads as TGTGCCAGCAGCTACGAGCGGCCGTACAATGAGCAGTTCTTC. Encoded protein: CASSYERPYNEQFF.